The table lists the clone carrying this TCR beta chain with a few counts. V was cut by 7 bases and J by 3 bases, with 18 bases left in between. Germline-derived CDR1 and CDR2 are MDHEN and SYDVKM. The CDR3 consists of 16 residues. Measured with immunoSEQ multiplex PCR; TCRdb has only the in-frame clones, and not every one. Altogether 230,000 or so clones are present, about four fifths being singletons, with the ten largest covering 6.5% to 9%. The entry originates in a study of blood T cell repertoires in COVID-19. About the study: Acute-phase and convalescent COVID-19 samples originated in the United States, Italy and Spain. In each case, the material was cDNA or gDNA derived from T cells, B-cell-depleted T cells, or PBMCs.

This chain uses TRBV28 with TRBJ1-4; D may be TRBD1 (5 bases). The sequenced material came from peripheral blood. This sequence originates from a woman over 75 with COVID-19, enrolled during active disease. CDR3 coding DNA: TGTGCCAGCACAGAGCTCCGGGGGGGGGCTAATGAAAAACTGTTTTTT. It yields the protein CASTELRGGANEKLFF.